The 13 T cell receptor beta chains below all came from one sample that was sequenced in a study of identifying expanded T cells in peripheral blood. Method: immunoSEQ multiplex PCR; TCRdb's copy keeps in-frame clones and lacks some. The sample holds about 80,000 clones, about four fifths seen once. The specimen was blood. The receptors were gathered from a person aged 18 to 75 in good health.

The chain employs TRBV29-1 and TRBJ2-2; possible D gene TRBD2, 5 bases. The germline V and J ends were trimmed by 4 bases and 5 bases, with 8 bases remaining between them. The CDR3 length is 12 residues. The V gene's germline CDR1 is SQVTM and CDR2 ANQGSEA. As DNA, the CDR3 is TGCAGCGTTGGCGAGGGAACCGGGGAGCTGTTTTTT. This translates into CSVGEGTGELFF.

This clone has only a few counts. V and J are TRBV30 and TRBJ1-4; 7 bases align to TRBD1. Germline lookup yields CDR1 GTSNPN and CDR2 SVGIG (reference sequence). The CDR3 length is 17 residues. J was trimmed by 4 bases and V by 4 bases; bases with no gene match: 15. CDR3 nucleotide sequence: TGTGCCTGGACCCTGTCGGGACAGCAAGGACGTAATGAAAAACTGTTTTTT. Its translation is CAWTLSGQQGRNEKLFF. The variable domain in full, completed from reference TRBV30 and TRBJ1-4, reads SQTIHQWPATLVQPVGSPLSLECTVEGTSNPNLYWYRQAAGRGLQLLFYSVGIGQISSEVPQNLSASRPQDRQFILSSKKLLLSDSGFYLCAWTLSGQQGRNEKLFFGSGTQLSVL.

The chain recombines TRBV4-1 with TRBJ1-5; no firm D call. Trimming shortened V by 1 base and J by 0 bases, and 13 bases separated the two germline ends. Germline V gene sequence: CDR1 MGHRA, CDR2 YSYEKL. CDR3 length: 17 amino acids. The CDR3 is CASSQAVTGYSNQPQHF. Written as DNA, the CDR3 is TGCGCCAGCAGCCAAGCCGTGACGGGGTATAGCAATCAGCCCCAGCATTTT.

The chain combines TRBV5-1 with TRBJ2-2; D may be TRBD1 (6 bases). Trimming took off 1 base at V and 0 bases at J, with 7 bases between the two ends. Germline assignment: CDR1 SGHRS and CDR2 YFSETQ. The CDR3 length is 15 residues. The CDR3 spells CASSLPGANTGELFF. CDR3 bases: TGCGCCAGCAGCTTGCCAGGGGCGAACACCGGGGAGCTGTTTTTT.

This chain links TRBV11-2 with TRBJ2-1; D is undetermined. This CDR3 spans 12 amino acids. V shed 5 bases and J shed 7 bases, with 9 bases lying between them. The germline V gene encodes CDR1 SGHAT and CDR2 FQNNGV. CDR3 amino acids: CASSLTPNEQFF. DNA of the CDR3: TGTGCCAGCAGCCTGACACCGAATGAGCAGTTCTTC.

In nucleotides, the CDR3 is TGCGCCAGCAGCTTTCGAACCAACTACAATGAGCAGTTCTTC. Its protein product is CASSFRTNYNEQFF. J is TRBJ2-1 and V is TRBV5-1; D uncertain. This CDR3 contains 14 residues. The germline V gene has CDR1 SGHRS and CDR2 YFSETQ. The V end lost 2 bases, the J end lost 3 bases, and 9 bases lay between the germline ends. Filled out from reference TRBV5-1 and TRBJ2-1, the complete variable domain reads KAGVTQTPRYLIKTRGQQVTLSCSPISGHRSVSWYQQTPGQGLQFLFEYFSETQRNKGNFPGRFSGRQFSNSRSEMNVSTLELGDSALYLCASSFRTNYNEQFFGPGTRLTVL.

The chain carries TRBV11-3 and TRBJ2-5, with D perhaps TRBD2 (5 bases). CDR1 is SGHNT and CDR2 is YENEEA in the germline V gene. The CDR3 is 13 amino acids. V was cut by 5 bases and J by 3 bases, with 10 bases left in between. The CDR3 DNA reads TGTGCCAGCAGCCAAGCGGTCAAAGAGACCCAGTACTTC. It translates to CASSQAVKETQYF.

J is TRBJ2-2 and V is TRBV9; 13 bases fit TRBD2. The germline CDR1 and CDR2 sequences are SGDLS and YYNGEE. This CDR3 region has 17 residues. V trimming: 4 bases; J trimming: 2 bases; junction bases outside the gene matches: 5. The CDR3: CASSSRTSGGNTGELFF. The CDR3 nucleotides read TGTGCCAGCAGCTCACGGACTAGCGGGGGTAACACCGGGGAGCTGTTTTTT.

The J gene is TRBJ2-6, the V gene TRBV7-3, with D possibly called TRBD1 or TRBD2 (5 bases each). The germline V and J ends were trimmed by 6 bases and 0 bases, with 15 bases remaining between them. The CDR3 is 17 amino acids. From germline, CDR1 is SGHTA and CDR2 FQGTGA. The CDR3 here is CASSPQGRPSGANVLTF. CDR3 sequence (DNA): TGTGCCAGCAGTCCTCAGGGACGGCCCTCTGGGGCCAACGTCCTGACTTTC.

There are a few counts of this clone. The rearrangement joins TRBV5-1 to TRBJ2-2; TRBD2 matches 7 bases. With V trimmed by 1 base and J by 3 bases, 6 bases remained unmatched. The CDR3 is made up of 16 amino acids. The germline V gene has CDR1 SGHRS and CDR2 YFSETQ. The chain's CDR3 is CASSLSAGEDTGELFF. CDR3 DNA: TGCGCCAGCAGCTTGAGCGCGGGAGAGGACACCGGGGAGCTGTTTTTT.

This chain connects TRBV6-1 to TRBJ1-3; unclear D gene. Per germline, CDR1 MNHNS and CDR2 SASEGT. The V and J ends lost 2 bases and 2 bases respectively, with 7 bases between them. The CDR3 runs 14 residues. The CDR3 spells CASSESIPGNTIYF. The CDR3 bases are TGTGCCAGCAGTGAAAGTATACCTGGAAACACCATATATTTT.

The rearrangement links TRBV6-5 to TRBJ1-2; 8 nucleotides align to TRBD1. CDR3 length equals 15 residues. Germline V gives CDR1 MNHEY, CDR2 SVGAGI. V was pared by 0 bases and J by 4 bases, with 4 bases of the junction left unmatched. The CDR3 coding sequence is TGTGCCAGCAGTTACTCGACAGGGGTAGGCTATGGCTACACCTTC. Protein sequence: CASSYSTGVGYGYTF.

V gene TRBV27 combines with J gene TRBJ2-3; no definite D call. This CDR3 spans 13 amino acids. The V end was cut by 4 bases, the J end by 4 bases, with 9 bases between. Germline-derived CDR1 and CDR2 are MNHEY and SMNVEV (reference sequence). The DNA for the CDR3 is TGTGCCAGCAGTTCCCGTCTGTCAGATACGCAGTATTTT. Translation gives CASSSRLSDTQYF.